Described below is a single T cell receptor beta chain sequence and its context. This table comes from immunoSEQ multiplex PCR, and its TCRdb copy is limited to in-frame clones, with some not included. The table records a few hundred thousand clones, about nine tenths of them present only once. This specimen belongs to a study of blood T cell repertoires in COVID-19. V was trimmed by 10 bases and J by 5 bases, leaving 11 bases between them. The CDR3 loop spans 12 amino acids. Germline lookup yields CDR1 MGHDK and CDR2 SYGVNS. The origin of this receptor is a person under 35 with COVID-19, enrolled during active disease. Specimen: peripheral blood. The chain is built from TRBV25-1 and TRBJ2-2, with a weak D call TRBD1 (6 bases). The CDR3 spells CATHRATGELFF. In nucleotides, the CDR3 is TGTGCCACCCACAGGGCTACCGGGGAGCTGTTTTTT. Supplemented by reference TRBV25-1 and TRBJ2-2, the full variable domain reads EADIYQTPRYLVIGTGKKITLECSQTMGHDKMYWYQQDPGMELHLIHYSYGVNSTEKGDLSSESTVSRIRTEHFPLTLESARPSHTSQYLCATHRATGELFFGEGSRLTVL.